Below are 7 T cell receptor beta chains sequenced from a single sample in a study of shared clonotypes between healthy human individuals. Assay: immunoSEQ multiplex PCR; the TCRdb copy retains only in-frame clones and omits some. The profile shows a few million clones, about 94% of them singletons. Sequencing was performed on naive CD4+ T cells sorted from blood. Subset here: CD45RA+ positively selected. These TCRs come from a man aged 18 to 30 in good health.

A single count supports this clone. The chain recombines TRBV5-1 with TRBJ2-6; 7 nucleotides agree with TRBD1. The CDR3 has 15 residues. The junction had 1 base not matched to a gene; V was cut back by 2 bases and J by 2 bases. Per the germline V gene, CDR1 is SGHRS and CDR2 is YFSETQ. CDR3 sequence: CASSFGQAGANVLTF. The CDR3 bases are TGCGCCAGCAGCTTCGGACAGGCTGGGGCCAACGTCCTGACTTTC.

The V and J genes are TRBV28 and TRBJ1-4; perhaps TRBD1 as D (5 bases). The V end was cut by 5 bases, the J end by 7 bases, with 17 bases between. Germline CDR1 reads MDHEN; CDR2 reads SYDVKM. The CDR3 runs 15 residues. The CDR3 protein is CASSRQGLGGEKLFF. The CDR3 nucleotides are TGTGCCAGCAGTCGTCAGGGATTGGGAGGTGAAAAACTGTTTTTT.

Here the CDR3 reads CASNRDSMLNSPLHF. Written as DNA, the CDR3 is TGTGCCAGCAACCGGGACAGCATGCTAAATTCACCCCTCCACTTT. The J gene is TRBJ1-6, the V gene TRBV2; 7 bases align to TRBD1. The J segment lost 7 bases and the V segment lost 7 bases, leaving 10 bases of the junction unmatched. Germline V CDR1 and CDR2: SNHLY, FYNNEI. The CDR3 length is 15 residues.

The chain is built from TRBV6-6 and TRBJ2-7, with 9 bases fitting TRBD1. Trimming took 6 bases from V and 6 from J; bases not matched to a gene: 3. This CDR3 is built from 12 residues. The germline V gene has CDR1 MNHNY and CDR2 SVGAGI (reference sequence). This chain's CDR3 is CASRQGAGEQYF. Written as DNA, the CDR3 is TGTGCCAGCAGACAGGGGGCAGGCGAGCAGTACTTC.

The chain combines TRBV18 with TRBJ2-2; 7 bases line up with TRBD1. With V trimmed by 5 bases and J by 5 bases, 5 bases remained unmatched. CDR1 is KGHSH, CDR2 LQKENI, per germline. The CDR3 spans 14 residues. CDR3 sequence: CASSGDRDTGELFF. The CDR3 coding sequence is TGTGCCAGCTCAGGGGACAGAGATACCGGGGAGCTGTTTTTT.

This clone was recorded once. The rearrangement links TRBV7-3 to TRBJ1-6; D remains ambiguous. CDR3 size: 13 residues. The germline V gene encodes CDR1 SGHTA and CDR2 FQGTGA. Trimming pared 4 bases from V and 7 bases from J, leaving 8 bases between. CDR3 coding DNA: TGTGCCAGCAGCTGGACTACGAATTCACCCCTCCACTTT. Its protein is CASSWTTNSPLHF. Filled out from reference TRBV7-3 and TRBJ1-6, the complete variable domain reads GAGVSQTPSNKVTEKGKYVELRCDPISGHTALYWYRQSLGQGPEFLIYFQGTGAADDSGLPNDRFFAVRPEGSVSTLKIQRTERGDSAVYLCASSWTTNSPLHFGNGTRLTVT.

The rearrangement uses TRBV15 and TRBJ2-5; 8 bases line up with TRBD2. This CDR3 is built from 16 residues. Germline CDR1 is LNHNV and CDR2 is YYDKDF (reference sequence). The V segment lost 2 bases and the J segment 2 bases; nucleotides outside the gene matches: 7. In DNA form, the CDR3 reads TGTGCCACCAGCAGAACCAGCGGGGGTGATCAAGAGACCCAGTACTTC. It is translated as CATSRTSGGDQETQYF.